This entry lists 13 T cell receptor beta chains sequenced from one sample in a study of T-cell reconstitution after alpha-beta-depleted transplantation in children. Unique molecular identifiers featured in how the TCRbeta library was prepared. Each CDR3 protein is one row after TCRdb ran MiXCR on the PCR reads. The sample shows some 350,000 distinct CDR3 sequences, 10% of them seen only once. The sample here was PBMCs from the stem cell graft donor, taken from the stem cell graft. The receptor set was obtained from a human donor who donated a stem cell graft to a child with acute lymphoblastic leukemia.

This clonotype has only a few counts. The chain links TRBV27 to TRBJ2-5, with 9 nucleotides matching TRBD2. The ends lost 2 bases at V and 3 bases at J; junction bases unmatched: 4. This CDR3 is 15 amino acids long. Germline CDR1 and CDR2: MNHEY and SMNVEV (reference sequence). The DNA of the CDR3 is TGTGCCAGCAGTTTAGGACTAGCGCCCAAAGAGACCCAGTACTTC. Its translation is CASSLGLAPKETQYF.

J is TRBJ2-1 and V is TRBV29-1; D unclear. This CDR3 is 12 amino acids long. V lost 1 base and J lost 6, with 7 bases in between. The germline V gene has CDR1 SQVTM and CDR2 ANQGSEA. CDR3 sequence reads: CSVEANPNEQFF. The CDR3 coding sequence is TGCAGCGTTGAAGCCAATCCCAATGAGCAGTTCTTC.

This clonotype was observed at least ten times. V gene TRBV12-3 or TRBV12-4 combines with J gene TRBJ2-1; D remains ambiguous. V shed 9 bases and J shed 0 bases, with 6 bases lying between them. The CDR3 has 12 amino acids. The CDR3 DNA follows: TGTGCCAGTGAGAGCTCCTACAATGAGCAGTTCTTC. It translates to CASESSYNEQFF.

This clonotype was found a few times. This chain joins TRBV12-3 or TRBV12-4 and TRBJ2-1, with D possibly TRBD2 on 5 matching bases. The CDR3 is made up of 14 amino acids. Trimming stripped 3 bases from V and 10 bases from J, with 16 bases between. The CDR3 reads CASSLGGRFGEQFF. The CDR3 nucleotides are TGTGCCAGCAGTTTGGGCGGGCGTTTTGGGGAGCAGTTCTTC.

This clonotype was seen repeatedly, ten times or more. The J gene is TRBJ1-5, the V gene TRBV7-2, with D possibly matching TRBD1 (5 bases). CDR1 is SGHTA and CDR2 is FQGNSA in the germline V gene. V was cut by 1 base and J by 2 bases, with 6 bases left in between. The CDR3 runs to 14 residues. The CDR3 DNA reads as TGTGCCAGCAGCTTAGACAGGCGCAATCAGCCCCAGCATTTT. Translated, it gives CASSLDRRNQPQHF.

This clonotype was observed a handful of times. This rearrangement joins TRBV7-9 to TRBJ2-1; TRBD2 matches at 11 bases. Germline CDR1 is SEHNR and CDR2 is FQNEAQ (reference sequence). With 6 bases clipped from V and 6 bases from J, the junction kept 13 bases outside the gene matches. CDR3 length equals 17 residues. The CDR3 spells CASRLGTSGPGGNEQFF. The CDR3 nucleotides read TGTGCCAGCAGACTCGGGACTAGCGGCCCCGGGGGCAATGAGCAGTTCTTC.

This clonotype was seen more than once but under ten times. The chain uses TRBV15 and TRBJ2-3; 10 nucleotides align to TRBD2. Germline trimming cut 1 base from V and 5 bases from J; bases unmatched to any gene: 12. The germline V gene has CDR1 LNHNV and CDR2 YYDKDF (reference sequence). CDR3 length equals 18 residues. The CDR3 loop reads CATSRVPSGRYGVDTQYF. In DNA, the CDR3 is TGTGCCACCAGCAGAGTGCCTAGCGGGAGATACGGGGTAGATACGCAGTATTTT.

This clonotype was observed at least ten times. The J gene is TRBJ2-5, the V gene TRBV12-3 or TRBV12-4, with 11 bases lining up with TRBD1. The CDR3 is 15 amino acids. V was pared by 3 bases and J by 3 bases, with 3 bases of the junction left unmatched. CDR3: CASSFPGQGEETQYF. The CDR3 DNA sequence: TGTGCCAGCAGTTTCCCGGGACAGGGGGAAGAGACCCAGTACTTC.

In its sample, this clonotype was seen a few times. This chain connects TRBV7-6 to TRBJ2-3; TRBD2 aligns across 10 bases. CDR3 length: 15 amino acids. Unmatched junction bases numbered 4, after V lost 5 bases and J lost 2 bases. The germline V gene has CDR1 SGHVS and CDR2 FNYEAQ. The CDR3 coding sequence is TGTGCCAGCAGCCCCGGACTAGCGGTCACAGATACGCAGTATTTT. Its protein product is CASSPGLAVTDTQYF.

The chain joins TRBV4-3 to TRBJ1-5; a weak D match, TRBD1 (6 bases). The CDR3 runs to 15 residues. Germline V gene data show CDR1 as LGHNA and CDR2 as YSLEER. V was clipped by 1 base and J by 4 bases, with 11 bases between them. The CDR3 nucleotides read TGCGCCAGCAGCCAAGGAGTCCAGGGGAATCAGCCCCAGCATTTT. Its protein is CASSQGVQGNQPQHF.

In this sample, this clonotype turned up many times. The CDR3 loop reads CASSQEGMVTGRSYGYTF. The CDR3 DNA is TGCGCCAGCAGCCAAGAGGGGATGGTGACAGGGCGAAGCTATGGCTACACCTTC. The rearrangement uses TRBV4-1 and TRBJ1-2; 7 bases map to TRBD1. The length of the CDR3 is 18 residues. The junction had 14 bases not matched to a gene; V was cut back by 0 bases and J by 4 bases. From germline, CDR1 is MGHRA and CDR2 YSYEKL.

Here the CDR3 reads CASSLYPGSYEQYF. DNA for the CDR3: TGTGCCAGCAGCTTATACCCGGGGTCCTACGAGCAGTACTTC. The chain links TRBV7-6 to TRBJ2-7; D may be TRBD2 (5 bases). The CDR3 has 14 residues. The germline V gene has CDR1 SGHVS and CDR2 FNYEAQ. Trimming took 2 bases from V and 1 from J, leaving 9 bases between them.

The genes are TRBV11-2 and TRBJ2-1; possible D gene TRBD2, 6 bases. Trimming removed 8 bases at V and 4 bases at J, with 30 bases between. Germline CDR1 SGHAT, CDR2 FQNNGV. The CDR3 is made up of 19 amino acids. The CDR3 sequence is CASCLLSWAERGVYNEQFF. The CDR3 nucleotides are TGTGCCAGCTGTTTATTATCTTGGGCGGAACGCGGGGTTTACAATGAGCAGTTCTTC.